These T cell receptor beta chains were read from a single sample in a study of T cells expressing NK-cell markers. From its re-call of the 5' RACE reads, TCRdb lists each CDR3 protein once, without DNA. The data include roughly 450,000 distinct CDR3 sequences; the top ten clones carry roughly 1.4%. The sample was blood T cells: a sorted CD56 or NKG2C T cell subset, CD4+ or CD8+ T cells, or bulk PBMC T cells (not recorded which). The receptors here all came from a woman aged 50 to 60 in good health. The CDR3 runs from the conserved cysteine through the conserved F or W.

CASTLAGVGSQFF TRBJ2-1 13 TRBV2
CASSRAARTGELFF TRBJ2-2 14 TRBV6-5
CASKSGGSSYNEQFF TRBJ2-1 15 TRBV6-5
CASSQQGSFSPLHF TRBJ1-6 14 TRBV3-1
CASSLPKRNTEAFF TRBJ1-1 14 TRBV5-6
CASSRGRVQETQYF TRBJ2-5 14 TRBV7-8
CASSQERLAGKNEQFF TRBJ2-1 16 TRBV4-1
CASSPQVNTGELFF TRBJ2-2 14 TRBV3-1
CATSDSRDSTYNEQFF TRBJ2-1 16 TRBV24-1
CSAAYGLAGPYNEQFF TRBJ2-1 16 TRBV20-1
CASSQRAENTGELFF TRBJ2-2 15 TRBV11-3
CASSPRLLKLAKNIQYF TRBJ2-4 17 TRBV3-1
CASSGRDRNSPLHF TRBJ1-6 14 TRBV2
CASSLNLPGANVLTF TRBJ2-6 15 TRBV28
CASSLRQGDQPQHF TRBJ1-5 14 TRBV12-3/TRBV12-4
CASRLTGTGTGNTIYF TRBJ1-3 16 TRBV6-5
CASSPRGSLHF TRBJ1-6 11 TRBV2
CASSSPGTPTQYF TRBJ2-3 13 TRBV4-1
CASSSSLEPRTDTQYF TRBJ2-3 16 TRBV11-3
CASSPLFTGRDQPQHF TRBJ1-5 16 TRBV6-6
CASSLPDSYGYTF TRBJ1-2 13 TRBV3-1
CASSRRVILSQYF TRBJ2-3 13 TRBV21-1
CSAGGGAGSYEQYF TRBJ2-7 14 TRBV20-1
CASGLVLGASNYEQYF TRBJ2-7 16 TRBV12-5
CASIRERLAAYNEQFF TRBJ2-1 16 TRBV2
CASSQVGLAGAIEQFF TRBJ2-1 16 TRBV3-1
CASSLGLARDTQYF TRBJ2-3 14 TRBV2
CASGTGGSRVF TRBJ2-1 11 TRBV25-1
CASSYRQVGQQPQHF TRBJ1-5 15 TRBV6-2/TRBV6-3
CASSFLRQISNEQFF TRBJ2-1 15 TRBV5-5
CASTTDKLGNTGELFF TRBJ2-2 16 TRBV2
CASSETPQREKLFF TRBJ1-4 14 TRBV25-1
CASSFWGFGGNTIYF TRBJ1-3 15 TRBV12-3/TRBV12-4
CASSADRGKIDEQFF TRBJ2-1 15 TRBV5-1
CASRGIYSYEQYF TRBJ2-7 13 TRBV27
CASSPTGGGLDTGELFF TRBJ2-2 17 TRBV18
CATSDTGQGEGNEQFF TRBJ2-1 16 TRBV24-1